The present TCR beta chain was sequenced within a study of vaccination and CD4 T cells after COVID-19. About the study: Stimulation used overlapping spike peptides from SARS-CoV-2, HCoV-NL63, HCoV-OC43 and HCoV-229E. Study conclusions and caveats: The great majority, 304 of 307 vaccine-specific clones, proved spike mono-reactive in convalescent patients. Within the convalescent patients, a median roughly 87% of the SARS-CoV-2-reactive clones were ones that appeared only post-vaccination.

Treatment here: approximately 9-day PBMC culture with coronavirus spike peptide pools or control peptides (ViraFEST assay). Per the germline V gene, CDR1 is SGHVS and CDR2 is FNYEAQ. The CDR3 spans 14 residues. The V end was cut by 1 base, the J end by 0 bases, with 7 bases between. CD4+ T cells that had been cultured provided DNA sequenced with the Oncomine TCR Beta short-read assay. TCRdb re-called the PCR reads with MiXCR, one entry per CDR3 protein. Among about 8,900 distinct CDR3 sequences, around 64% were seen once, and the ten largest hold about 29%. Concerning this clonotype itself: Its antigen is as yet unknown.

V is TRBV7-6 and J is TRBJ2-7; D unclear. The sequence came from a human donor who had recovered from COVID-19. Sequenced material: CD4+ T cells from blood, cultured in vitro. The CDR3 DNA sequence: TGTGCCAGCAGCTTAGGTCTGAGCTCCTACGAGCAGTACTTC. Translation gives CASSLGLSSYEQYF.